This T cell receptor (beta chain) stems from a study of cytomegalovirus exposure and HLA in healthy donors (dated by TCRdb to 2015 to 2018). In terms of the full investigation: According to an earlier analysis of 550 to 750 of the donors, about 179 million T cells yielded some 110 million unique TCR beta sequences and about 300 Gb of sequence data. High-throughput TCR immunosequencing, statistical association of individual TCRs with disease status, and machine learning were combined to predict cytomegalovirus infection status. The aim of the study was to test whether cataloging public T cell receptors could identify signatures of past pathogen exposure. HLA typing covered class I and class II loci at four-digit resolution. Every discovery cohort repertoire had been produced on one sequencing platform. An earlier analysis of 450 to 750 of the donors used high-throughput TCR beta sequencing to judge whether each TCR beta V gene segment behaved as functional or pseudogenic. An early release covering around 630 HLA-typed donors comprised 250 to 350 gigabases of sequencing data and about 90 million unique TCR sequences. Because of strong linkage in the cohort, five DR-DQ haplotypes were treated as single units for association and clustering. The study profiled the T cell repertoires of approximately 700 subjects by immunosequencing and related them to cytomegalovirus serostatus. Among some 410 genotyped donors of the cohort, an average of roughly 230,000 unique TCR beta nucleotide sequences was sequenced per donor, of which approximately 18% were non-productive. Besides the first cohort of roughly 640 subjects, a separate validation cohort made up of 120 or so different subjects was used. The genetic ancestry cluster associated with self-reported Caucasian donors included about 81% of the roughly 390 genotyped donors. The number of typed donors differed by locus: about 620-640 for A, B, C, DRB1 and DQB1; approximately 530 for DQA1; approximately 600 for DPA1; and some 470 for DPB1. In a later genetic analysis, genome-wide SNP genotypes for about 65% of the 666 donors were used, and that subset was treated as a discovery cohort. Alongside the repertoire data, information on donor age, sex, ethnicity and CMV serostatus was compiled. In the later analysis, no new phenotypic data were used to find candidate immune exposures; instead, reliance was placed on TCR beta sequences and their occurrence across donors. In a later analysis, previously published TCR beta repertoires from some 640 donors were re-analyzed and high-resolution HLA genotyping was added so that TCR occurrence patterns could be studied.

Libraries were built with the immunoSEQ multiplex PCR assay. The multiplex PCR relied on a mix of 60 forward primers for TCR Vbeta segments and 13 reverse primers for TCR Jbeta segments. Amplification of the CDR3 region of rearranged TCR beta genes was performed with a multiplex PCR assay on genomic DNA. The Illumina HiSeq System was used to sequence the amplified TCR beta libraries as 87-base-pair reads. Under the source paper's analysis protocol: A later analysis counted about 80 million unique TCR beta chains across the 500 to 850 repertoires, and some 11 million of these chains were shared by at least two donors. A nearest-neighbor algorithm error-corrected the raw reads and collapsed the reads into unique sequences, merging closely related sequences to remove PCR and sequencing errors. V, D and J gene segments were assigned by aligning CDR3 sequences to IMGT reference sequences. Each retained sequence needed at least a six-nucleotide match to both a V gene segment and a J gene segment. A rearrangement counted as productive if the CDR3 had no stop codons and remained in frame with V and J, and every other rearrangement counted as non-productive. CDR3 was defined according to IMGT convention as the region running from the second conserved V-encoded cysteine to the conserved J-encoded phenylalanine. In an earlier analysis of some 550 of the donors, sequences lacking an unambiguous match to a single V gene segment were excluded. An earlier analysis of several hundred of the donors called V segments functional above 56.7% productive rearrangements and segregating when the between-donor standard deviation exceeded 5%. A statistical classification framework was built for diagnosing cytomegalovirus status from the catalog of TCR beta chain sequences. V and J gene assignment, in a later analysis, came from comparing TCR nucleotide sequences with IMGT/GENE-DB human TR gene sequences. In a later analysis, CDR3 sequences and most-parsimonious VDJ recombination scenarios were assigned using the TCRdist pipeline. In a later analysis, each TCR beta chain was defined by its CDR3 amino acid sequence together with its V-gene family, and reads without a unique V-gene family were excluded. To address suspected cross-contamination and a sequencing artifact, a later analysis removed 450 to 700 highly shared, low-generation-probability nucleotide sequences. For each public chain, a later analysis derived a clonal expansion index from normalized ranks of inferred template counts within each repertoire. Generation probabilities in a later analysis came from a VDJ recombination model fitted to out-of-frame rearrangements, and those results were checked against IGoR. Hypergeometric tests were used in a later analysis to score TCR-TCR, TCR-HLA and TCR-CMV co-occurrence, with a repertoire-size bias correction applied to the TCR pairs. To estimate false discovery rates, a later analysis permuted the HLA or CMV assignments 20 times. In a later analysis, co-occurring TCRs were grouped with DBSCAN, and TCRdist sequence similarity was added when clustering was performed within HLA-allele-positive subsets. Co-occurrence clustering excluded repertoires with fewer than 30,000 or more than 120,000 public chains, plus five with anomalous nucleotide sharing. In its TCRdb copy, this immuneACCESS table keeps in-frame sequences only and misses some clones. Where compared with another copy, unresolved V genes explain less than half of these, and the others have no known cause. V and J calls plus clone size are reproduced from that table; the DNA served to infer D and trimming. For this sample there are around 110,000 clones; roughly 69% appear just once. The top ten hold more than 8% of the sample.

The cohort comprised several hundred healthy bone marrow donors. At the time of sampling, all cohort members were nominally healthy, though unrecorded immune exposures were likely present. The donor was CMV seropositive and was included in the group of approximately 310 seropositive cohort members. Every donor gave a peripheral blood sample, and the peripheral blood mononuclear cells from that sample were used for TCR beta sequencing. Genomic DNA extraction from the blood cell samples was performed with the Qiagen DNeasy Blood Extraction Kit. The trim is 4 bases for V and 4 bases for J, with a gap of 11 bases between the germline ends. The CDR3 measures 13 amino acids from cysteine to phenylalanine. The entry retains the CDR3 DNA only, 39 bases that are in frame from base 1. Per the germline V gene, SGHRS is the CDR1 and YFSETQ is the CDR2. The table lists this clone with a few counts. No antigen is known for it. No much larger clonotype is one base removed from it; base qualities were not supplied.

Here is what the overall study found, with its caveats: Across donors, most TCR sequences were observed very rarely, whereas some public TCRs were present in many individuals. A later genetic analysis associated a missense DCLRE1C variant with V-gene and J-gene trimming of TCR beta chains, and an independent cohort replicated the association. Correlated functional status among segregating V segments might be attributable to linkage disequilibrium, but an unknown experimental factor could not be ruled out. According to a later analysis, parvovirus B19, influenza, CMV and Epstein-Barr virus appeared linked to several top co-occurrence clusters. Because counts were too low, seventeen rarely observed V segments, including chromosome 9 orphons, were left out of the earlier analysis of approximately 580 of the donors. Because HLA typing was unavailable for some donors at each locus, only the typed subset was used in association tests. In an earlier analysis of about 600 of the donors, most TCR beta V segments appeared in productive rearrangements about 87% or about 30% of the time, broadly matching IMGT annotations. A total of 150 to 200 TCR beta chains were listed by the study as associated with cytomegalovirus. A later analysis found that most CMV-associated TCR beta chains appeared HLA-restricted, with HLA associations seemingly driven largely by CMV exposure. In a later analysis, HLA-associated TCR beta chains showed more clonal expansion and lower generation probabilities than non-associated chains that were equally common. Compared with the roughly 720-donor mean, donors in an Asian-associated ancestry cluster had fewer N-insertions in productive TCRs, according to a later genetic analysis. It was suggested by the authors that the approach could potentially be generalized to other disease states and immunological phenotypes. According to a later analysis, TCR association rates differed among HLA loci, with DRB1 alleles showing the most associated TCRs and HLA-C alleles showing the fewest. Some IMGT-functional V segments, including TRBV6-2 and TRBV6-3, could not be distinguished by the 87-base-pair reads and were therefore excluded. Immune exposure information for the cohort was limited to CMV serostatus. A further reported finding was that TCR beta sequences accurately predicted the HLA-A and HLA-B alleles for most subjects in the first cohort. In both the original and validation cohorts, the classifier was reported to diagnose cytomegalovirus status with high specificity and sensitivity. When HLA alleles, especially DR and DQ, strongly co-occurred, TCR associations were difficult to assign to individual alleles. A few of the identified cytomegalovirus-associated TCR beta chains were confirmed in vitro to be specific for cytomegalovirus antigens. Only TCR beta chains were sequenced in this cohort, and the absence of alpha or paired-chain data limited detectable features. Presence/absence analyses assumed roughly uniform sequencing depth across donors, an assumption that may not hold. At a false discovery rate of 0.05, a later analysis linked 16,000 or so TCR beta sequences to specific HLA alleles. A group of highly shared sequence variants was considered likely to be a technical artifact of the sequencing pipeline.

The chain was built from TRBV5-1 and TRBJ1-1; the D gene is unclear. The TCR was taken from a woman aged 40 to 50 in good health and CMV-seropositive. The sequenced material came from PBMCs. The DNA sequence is TGCGCCAGCAGCCCGGTCGTTCGCACTGAAGCTTTCTTT. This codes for CASSPVVRTEAFF.